Listed below are T cell receptor beta chains from one sample, sequenced in a study of blood T cell repertoires in COVID-19. The data were produced by immunoSEQ multiplex PCR, yet TCRdb's version contains in-frame clones alone and is incomplete. The sample holds about 400,000 clones; about 87% are singletons and the top ten take 10%. Sequencing input: PBMCs or T cells enriched from blood (not recorded which). The receptor set was obtained from a woman in her fifties or sixties who had recovered from COVID-19. Both conserved end residues are part of each CDR3. A D gene is named only where the DNA matches it firmly. The size of a clone is reported for some rows only, either as once, few or many, or as a class for expanded clones.

d_call: NA; clone_size: NA; v_call: TRBV19; j_call: TRBJ1-4; cdr3_aa: CASSIWREGNEKLFF; cdr3_nt: TGTGCCAGTAGTATATGGCGGGAAGGTAATGAAAAACTGTTTTTT
d_call: TRBD1; clone_size: NA; v_call: TRBV27; j_call: TRBJ1-3; cdr3_aa: CASSPGTGNGRNTIYF; cdr3_nt: TGTGCCAGCAGTCCTGGGACAGGGAATGGTAGAAACACCATATATTTT
d_call: TRBD1; clone_size: NA; v_call: TRBV27; j_call: TRBJ2-1; cdr3_aa: CASTLSGQGSNEQFF; cdr3_nt: TGTGCCAGCACTCTTTCCGGACAGGGTAGCAATGAGCAGTTCTTC
d_call: NA; clone_size: NA; v_call: TRBV19; j_call: TRBJ1-5; cdr3_aa: CASSTGTGRGQPQHF; cdr3_nt: TGTGCCAGTAGTACCGGGACTGGAAGGGGTCAGCCCCAGCATTTT
d_call: NA; clone_size: NA; v_call: TRBV6-1; j_call: TRBJ1-6; cdr3_aa: CASSEIGASPLHF; cdr3_nt: TGTGCCAGCAGTGAAATTGGGGCGTCACCCCTCCACTTT
d_call: NA; clone_size: NA; v_call: TRBV28; j_call: TRBJ1-6; cdr3_aa: CASRRDPGNSPLHF; cdr3_nt: TGTGCCAGCAGACGCGACCCGGGGAATTCACCCCTCCACTTT
d_call: NA; clone_size: NA; v_call: TRBV2; j_call: TRBJ1-1; cdr3_aa: CASSERGVHGTEAFF; cdr3_nt: TGTGCCAGCAGTGAACGGGGGGTGCACGGCACTGAAGCTTTCTTT
d_call: NA; clone_size: NA; v_call: TRBV30; j_call: TRBJ2-7; cdr3_aa: CAWSTRTLNGVKEQYF; cdr3_nt: TGTGCCTGGAGTACTAGGACCCTAAACGGGGTTAAAGAGCAGTACTTC
d_call: NA; clone_size: NA; v_call: TRBV7-5; j_call: TRBJ1-5; cdr3_aa: CARSTTGGQPQHF; cdr3_nt: TGTGCCAGAAGCACTACAGGGGGCCAGCCCCAGCATTTT
d_call: NA; clone_size: NA; v_call: TRBV24-1; j_call: TRBJ2-3; cdr3_aa: CATSDFGGWGTDTQYF; cdr3_nt: TGTGCCACCAGTGATTTCGGGGGTTGGGGCACAGATACGCAGTATTTT
d_call: NA; clone_size: NA; v_call: TRBV30; j_call: TRBJ2-3; cdr3_aa: CAWSGGADTQYF; cdr3_nt: TGTGCCTGGAGTGGTGGGGCGGATACGCAGTATTTT
d_call: TRBD1; clone_size: NA; v_call: TRBV3-1/TRBV3-2; j_call: TRBJ1-1; cdr3_aa: CASSQTGALSYTEAFF; cdr3_nt: TGTGCCAGCAGCCAAACAGGGGCCCTTTCCTACACTGAAGCTTTCTTT
d_call: NA; clone_size: NA; v_call: TRBV5-1; j_call: TRBJ1-6; cdr3_aa: CASSLASGGAYNSPLHF; cdr3_nt: TGCGCCAGCAGCTTGGCCTCGGGGGGCGCCTATAATTCACCCCTCCACTTT
d_call: TRBD1; clone_size: NA; v_call: TRBV19; j_call: TRBJ1-5; cdr3_aa: CASSILDRGSNQPQHF; cdr3_nt: TGTGCCAGTAGTATCCTGGACAGGGGTAGCAATCAGCCCCAGCATTTT
d_call: NA; clone_size: NA; v_call: TRBV18; j_call: TRBJ1-2; cdr3_aa: CASSQSGGSYGYTF; cdr3_nt: TGTGCCAGCTCACAATCGGGCGGGAGCTATGGCTACACCTTC
d_call: NA; clone_size: NA; v_call: TRBV2; j_call: TRBJ1-5; cdr3_aa: CASSGDGSNQPQHF; cdr3_nt: TGTGCCAGCAGCGGAGACGGAAGCAATCAGCCCCAGCATTTT
d_call: TRBD2; clone_size: NA; v_call: TRBV28; j_call: TRBJ2-1; cdr3_aa: CAILSGGLDNEQFF; cdr3_nt: TGTGCCATCCTGAGCGGGGGGCTGGACAATGAGCAGTTCTTC
d_call: TRBD1; clone_size: NA; v_call: TRBV4-1; j_call: TRBJ1-1; cdr3_aa: CASSQEYRTGTEAFF; cdr3_nt: TGCGCCAGCAGCCAAGAATATAGGACAGGCACTGAAGCTTTCTTT
d_call: NA; clone_size: NA; v_call: TRBV3-1/TRBV3-2; j_call: TRBJ2-1; cdr3_aa: CASSQVFYEQFF; cdr3_nt: TGTGCCAGCAGCCAAGTGTTCTATGAGCAGTTCTTC
d_call: TRBD1; clone_size: NA; v_call: TRBV3-1/TRBV3-2; j_call: TRBJ2-2; cdr3_aa: CASSPYRGTGELFF; cdr3_nt: TGTGCCAGCAGCCCTTACAGGGGCACCGGGGAGCTGTTTTTT
d_call: TRBD1; clone_size: NA; v_call: TRBV28; j_call: TRBJ2-3; cdr3_aa: CASSFRQGLQYF; cdr3_nt: TGTGCCAGCAGTTTTAGACAGGGTCTGCAGTATTTT
d_call: NA; clone_size: NA; v_call: TRBV11-2; j_call: TRBJ1-1; cdr3_aa: CASSPRVAGPTEAFF; cdr3_nt: TGTGCCAGCAGCCCGAGGGTAGCGGGGCCGACTGAAGCTTTCTTT
d_call: NA; clone_size: NA; v_call: TRBV10-3; j_call: TRBJ1-4; cdr3_aa: CAISEGAANEKLFF; cdr3_nt: TGTGCCATCAGTGAGGGGGCAGCTAATGAAAAACTGTTTTTT
d_call: NA; clone_size: NA; v_call: TRBV20-1; j_call: TRBJ2-3; cdr3_aa: CSASWLADTQYF; cdr3_nt: TGCAGTGCTAGTTGGCTAGCGGATACGCAGTATTTT
d_call: NA; clone_size: NA; v_call: TRBV7-9; j_call: TRBJ2-3; cdr3_aa: CASSLGEAPRTDTQYF; cdr3_nt: TGTGCCAGCAGCTTAGGGGAGGCTCCCCGCACAGATACGCAGTATTTT
d_call: TRBD1; clone_size: once; v_call: TRBV9; j_call: TRBJ2-7; cdr3_aa: CASSETGGSYEQYF; cdr3_nt: TGTGCCAGCAGCGAAACAGGGGGCTCCTACGAGCAGTACTTC
d_call: NA; clone_size: NA; v_call: TRBV7-8; j_call: TRBJ1-5; cdr3_aa: CASSSGGQPQHF; cdr3_nt: TGTGCCAGCAGCTCCGGGGGGCAGCCCCAGCATTTT
d_call: NA; clone_size: NA; v_call: TRBV9; j_call: TRBJ2-5; cdr3_aa: CASSADQETQYF; cdr3_nt: TGTGCCAGCAGCGCCGACCAAGAGACCCAGTACTTC
d_call: NA; clone_size: NA; v_call: TRBV4-3; j_call: TRBJ1-4; cdr3_aa: CASSQDSGTTNEKLFF; cdr3_nt: TGCGCCAGCAGCCAGGATAGCGGGACAACAAATGAAAAACTGTTTTTT
d_call: TRBD1; clone_size: NA; v_call: TRBV2; j_call: TRBJ1-4; cdr3_aa: CARQGRDEKLFF; cdr3_nt: TGTGCCAGACAGGGGCGGGATGAAAAACTGTTTTTT
d_call: TRBD2; clone_size: NA; v_call: TRBV5-1; j_call: TRBJ2-5; cdr3_aa: CASSSGGLAGFKETQYF; cdr3_nt: TGCGCCAGCAGCTCGGGGGGACTAGCGGGATTCAAAGAGACCCAGTACTTC
d_call: NA; clone_size: NA; v_call: TRBV7-8; j_call: TRBJ1-5; cdr3_aa: CASSLVNKNQPQHF; cdr3_nt: TGTGCCAGCAGCTTAGTAAACAAAAATCAGCCCCAGCATTTT
d_call: NA; clone_size: NA; v_call: TRBV2; j_call: TRBJ1-2; cdr3_aa: CASSDDRLNGYTF; cdr3_nt: TGTGCCAGCAGCGACGACAGACTGAATGGCTACACCTTC
d_call: TRBD1; clone_size: few; v_call: TRBV5-1; j_call: TRBJ1-3; cdr3_aa: CASSLDDRGNTIYF; cdr3_nt: TGCGCCAGCAGCTTGGATGACAGGGGGAACACCATATATTTT
d_call: NA; clone_size: NA; v_call: TRBV28; j_call: TRBJ2-7; cdr3_aa: CASSAANYEQYF; cdr3_nt: TGTGCCAGCAGTGCCGCGAACTACGAGCAGTACTTC
d_call: TRBD1; clone_size: NA; v_call: TRBV5-1; j_call: TRBJ1-5; cdr3_aa: CASSQGQGDNQPQHF; cdr3_nt: TGCGCCAGCAGCCAGGGACAGGGCGACAATCAGCCCCAGCATTTT
d_call: NA; clone_size: NA; v_call: TRBV27; j_call: TRBJ2-1; cdr3_aa: CASSFRRDYNEQFF; cdr3_nt: TGTGCCAGCAGTTTCCGGCGGGACTACAATGAGCAGTTCTTC
d_call: NA; clone_size: NA; v_call: TRBV9; j_call: TRBJ1-1; cdr3_aa: CASSVDEGRTEAFF; cdr3_nt: TGTGCCAGCAGCGTAGATGAGGGTCGCACTGAAGCTTTCTTT
d_call: NA; clone_size: NA; v_call: TRBV6-2/TRBV6-3; j_call: TRBJ1-1; cdr3_aa: CASSYNGNTEAFF; cdr3_nt: TGTGCCAGCAGTTATAACGGGAACACTGAAGCTTTCTTT
d_call: TRBD1; clone_size: few; v_call: TRBV28; j_call: TRBJ1-1; cdr3_aa: CASTIPQGVAFF; cdr3_nt: TGTGCCAGCACTATACCACAGGGGGTGGCTTTCTTT
d_call: TRBD1; clone_size: NA; v_call: TRBV7-9; j_call: TRBJ2-7; cdr3_aa: CASSLDRGEQYF; cdr3_nt: TGTGCCAGCAGCTTAGACAGGGGGGAGCAGTACTTC
d_call: TRBD1; clone_size: NA; v_call: TRBV11-2; j_call: TRBJ2-7; cdr3_aa: CASSFGTEYEQYF; cdr3_nt: TGTGCCAGCAGCTTTGGGACAGAGTACGAGCAGTACTTC
d_call: NA; clone_size: NA; v_call: TRBV14; j_call: TRBJ2-5; cdr3_aa: CASSQDRHLTAQETQYF; cdr3_nt: TGTGCCAGCAGCCAAGATCGGCACCTAACAGCCCAAGAGACCCAGTACTTC
d_call: TRBD1; clone_size: few; v_call: TRBV11-2; j_call: TRBJ2-3; cdr3_aa: CASSLVRQGRGTDTQYF; cdr3_nt: TGTGCCAGCAGCTTAGTCCGACAGGGACGGGGCACAGATACGCAGTATTTT
d_call: NA; clone_size: NA; v_call: TRBV11-3; j_call: TRBJ2-5; cdr3_aa: CASSPDRQETQYF; cdr3_nt: TGTGCCAGCAGCCCTGACAGGCAGGAGACCCAGTACTTC
d_call: TRBD1; clone_size: once; v_call: TRBV7-9; j_call: TRBJ1-2; cdr3_aa: CASSSGATGGVAYGYTF; cdr3_nt: TGTGCCAGCAGCTCGGGTGCCACAGGGGGCGTCGCCTATGGCTACACCTTC
d_call: TRBD1; clone_size: NA; v_call: TRBV28; j_call: TRBJ1-2; cdr3_aa: CASRGLGQLGYGYTF; cdr3_nt: TGTGCCAGCAGAGGACTGGGACAGTTGGGCTATGGCTACACCTTC
d_call: NA; clone_size: NA; v_call: TRBV5-5; j_call: TRBJ1-1; cdr3_aa: CASSLGTVNTEAFF; cdr3_nt: TGTGCCAGCAGCTTGGGGACAGTGAACACTGAAGCTTTCTTT